Listed here are 15 T cell receptor beta chains from one sample, sequenced in a study of identifying expanded T cells in peripheral blood (dated by TCRdb to about 2019). The protocol used for the library was the immunoSEQ multiplex PCR assay. TCRdb took over this immuneACCESS table, retaining in-frame rearrangements with V and J assigned. Such tables are incomplete; in checked studies, under half of the missing clones stem from an unresolved V gene, and the remainder is unexplained. This sample gives 130,000 or so clones in total; 84% of them show up just once. More than 2.5% of the sample is in the top ten clones. Sequencing was done on a sample of blood. These receptors were obtained from a person aged 18 to 69 in good health.

This chain uses TRBV19 with TRBJ1-6; D is undetermined. The CDR3 sequence is 14 residues long. Looked up from germline, CDR1 is LNHDA and CDR2 is SQIVND (reference sequence). V dropped 3 bases and J dropped 7 bases, with 10 bases sitting between them. The CDR3 reads CASSIFGENSPLHF. The DNA for the CDR3 is TGTGCCAGTAGTATTTTCGGGGAGAATTCACCCCTCCACTTT.

This clone was detected once. The J gene is TRBJ2-7, the V gene TRBV27; unclear D gene. The CDR3 has 11 residues. V dropped 8 bases and J dropped 4 bases, with 9 bases sitting between them. CDR1 is MNHEY, CDR2 SMNVEV, per germline (reference sequence). The CDR3 DNA reads as TGTGCCAGCTCTGACGCGTACGAGCAGTACTTC. Translating gives CASSDAYEQYF.

V usage is TRBV18 and J usage is TRBJ2-7; D ambiguous. The germline CDR1 and CDR2 sequences are KGHSH and LQKENI. V lost 2 bases, J lost 4 bases, and 12 bases lay in between. CDR3 size: 14 residues. The CDR3 DNA follows: TGTGCCAGCTCACCAGGATTACAGATATACGAGCAGTACTTC. Translated, it gives CASSPGLQIYEQYF.

The chain combines TRBV9 with TRBJ1-2; no reliable D call. V lost 7 bases and J 2 bases, leaving 15 bases between the germline ends. This CDR3 region has 14 residues. CDR1 SGDLS and CDR2 YYNGEE come from the germline V gene. The CDR3 coding sequence is TGTGCCAGCCCCGTAGGAGGAGCAAACTATGGCTACACCTTC. As protein: CASPVGGANYGYTF. Complete variable domain (other parts from reference TRBV9 and TRBJ1-2): DSGVTQTPKHLITATGQRVTLRCSPRSGDLSVYWYQQSLDQGLQFLIQYYNGEERAKGNILERFSAQQFPDLHSELNLSSLELGDSALYFCASPVGGANYGYTFGSGTRLTVV.

The rearrangement uses TRBV2 and TRBJ2-3; 8 bases fit TRBD2. The CDR3 has 14 residues. The V segment lost 9 bases and the J segment 10 bases; nucleotides outside the gene matches: 15. In germline, CDR1 is SNHLY, CDR2 FYNNEI. CDR3 sequence: CASQGDGPGLAQYF. The CDR3 DNA reads as TGTGCCAGTCAGGGAGATGGACCGGGACTAGCGCAGTATTTT.

This chain uses TRBV9 with TRBJ1-2, with TRBD1 identical over 10 bases. CDR1 is SGDLS, CDR2 YYNGEE, per germline. V was pared by 0 bases and J by 3 bases, with 2 bases of the junction left unmatched. The CDR3 is 15 amino acids. CDR3 protein: CASSVATGGYYGYTF. Here the CDR3 DNA reads TGTGCCAGCAGCGTAGCGACAGGGGGCTACTATGGCTACACCTTC.

The chain is built from TRBV27 and TRBJ2-3; 11 nucleotides align to TRBD2. This CDR3 spans 16 amino acids. The V and J ends lost 4 bases and 3 bases, in that order; junction bases with no gene match: 6. Germline V gene sequence: CDR1 MNHEY, CDR2 SMNVEV (reference sequence). The CDR3 is CASSSDSGGATDTQYF. DNA of the CDR3: TGTGCCAGCAGTTCGGATAGCGGGGGGGCTACAGATACGCAGTATTTT.

This chain connects TRBV4-3 to TRBJ2-2; 8 bases are a match to TRBD1. V was pared by 0 bases and J by 5 bases, with 2 bases of the junction left unmatched. Per germline, CDR1 LGHNA and CDR2 YSLEER. This CDR3 has 15 residues. CDR3 DNA: TGCGCCAGCAGCCAAGATCAGGGGGCGACCGGGGAGCTGTTTTTT. Protein: CASSQDQGATGELFF.

The genes are TRBV25-1 and TRBJ1-1, with D uncertain. This CDR3 spans 13 amino acids. The V and J ends lost 1 base and 7 bases respectively, with 10 bases between them. Germline V lookup: CDR1 MGHDK, CDR2 SYGVNS. The CDR3 DNA reads as TGTGCCAGCAGTGAATCCCTCGGAAGTGAAGCTTTCTTT. Translating gives CASSESLGSEAFF.

This chain uses TRBV5-6 with TRBJ2-3, with 8 bases fitting TRBD1. Germline V gene sequence: CDR1 SGHDT, CDR2 YYEEEE. This CDR3 has 15 amino acids. The V segment lost 6 bases and the J segment 6 bases; nucleotides outside the gene matches: 12. The chain's CDR3 is CASTMTGVVGDTQYF. The CDR3 DNA follows: TGTGCCAGCACGATGACAGGGGTTGTCGGGGATACGCAGTATTTT.

This clone came up a few times. The genes are TRBV6-6 and TRBJ1-1; D gene uncertain. Trimming took 6 bases from V and 4 from J, leaving 9 bases between them. Germline V gives CDR1 MNHNY, CDR2 SVGAGI (reference sequence). This CDR3 has 12 amino acids. CDR3 region: CASRYGSTEAFF. CDR3 nucleotide sequence: TGTGCCAGCAGGTATGGGAGCACTGAAGCTTTCTTT.

The chain links TRBV7-2 to TRBJ1-1; D remains unclear. CDR1 and CDR2 from the germline V gene are SGHTA and FQGNSA. Trimming cost V 7 bases and J 4 bases, with 19 bases left between them. This CDR3 contains 15 residues. In nucleotides, the CDR3 is TGTGCCAGCACCCCAGGTAAGGGCTGGGGCACTGAAGCTTTCTTT. The encoded protein is CASTPGKGWGTEAFF.

The table lists this clone with a few counts. The V and J genes are TRBV6-5 and TRBJ1-2; D might be TRBD1 (6 bases). CDR1 MNHEY and CDR2 SVGAGI come from the germline V gene. Trimming removed 7 bases at V and 6 bases at J, with 12 bases between. The CDR3 is 12 amino acids. CDR3 in amino acids: CASTLAGDGYTF. Here the CDR3 DNA reads TGTGCCAGCACCCTCGCAGGGGATGGCTACACCTTC.

This chain uses TRBV5-1 with TRBJ2-7; weak D call: TRBD1 (6 bases). The CDR3 spans 12 residues. Germline values: CDR1 SGHRS, CDR2 YFSETQ. Trimming pared 0 bases from V and 7 bases from J, leaving 8 bases between. The CDR3 loop is CASSLGGREQYF. The CDR3 bases are TGCGCCAGCAGCTTGGGGGGGCGAGAGCAGTACTTC.

The chain has TRBV19 and TRBJ1-1, with a tentative D call TRBD1 (6 bases). With 3 bases removed from V and 6 bases from J, the gap between germline ends came to 11 bases. The CDR3 contains 13 residues. Per the germline V gene, CDR1 is LNHDA and CDR2 is SQIVND (reference sequence). Written as DNA, the CDR3 is TGTGCCAGTAGTATCTGGGGGCTCGCTGAAGCTTTCTTT. Translating gives CASSIWGLAEAFF.